This note documents a single TCR beta chain sequence. Its antigen is not identified. These data belong to a study of naive and memory T cell subsets. Whole-study results and caveats: In CD4 and CD8 cells, diversity dropped from naive through EMRA.

The beta constant-region primer was an equimolar mix of two oligonucleotides covering TRBC1 and TRBC2. The ligated cDNA underwent four PCR rounds using SP2 and nested alpha and beta constant-region primers. MiXCR, applied by TCRdb to the UMI-ligation and nested PCR reads, yields one record per CDR3 protein. Of just over 80,000 distinct CDR3 sequences in the sample, about 10% were seen once. J lost 7 bases, V lost 0 bases, and 12 bases had no gene match. This CDR3 is 17 amino acids long. The germline V gene has CDR1 SQVTM and CDR2 ANQGSEA. Sequencing was done on a sample of naive CD8+ T cells from blood. The TCR comes from a human donor in good health. The chain links TRBV29-1 to TRBJ1-2, with TRBD1 identical over 12 bases. DNA of the CDR3: TGCAGCGTTGAAGATCTTCTAGGGGACAGGGGGCCTTTTGGCTACACCTTC. Residues: CSVEDLLGDRGPFGYTF. The variable domain in full, with the rest retrieved from reference TRBV29-1 and TRBJ1-2, is SAVISQKPSRDICQRGTSLTIQCQVDSQVTMMFWYRQQPGQSLTLIATANQGSEATYESGFVIDKFPISRPNLTFSTLTVSNMSPEDSSIYLCSVEDLLGDRGPFGYTFGSGTRLTVV.